These 23 T cell receptor beta chains were all obtained from the same sample, sequenced in a study of cytomegalovirus exposure and HLA in healthy donors. PCR employed 60 Vbeta and 13 Jbeta primers. The protocol was immunoSEQ multiplex PCR, while the TCRdb copy is restricted to in-frame clones and leaves out a portion. The repertoire holds over 150,000 clones, with 68% as singletons. Sample: PBMCs. The receptors originated from a man over 45 in good health and CMV-seronegative.

The genes are TRBV19 and TRBJ1-2; 8 positions agree with TRBD1. The CDR3 contains 16 residues. Unmatched junction bases numbered 10, after V lost 3 bases and J lost 4 bases. The germline V gene has CDR1 LNHDA and CDR2 SQIVND (reference sequence). CDR3 region: CASSISSGTGPYGYTF. The CDR3 DNA follows: TGTGCCAGTAGTATCTCATCCGGGACAGGACCCTATGGCTACACCTTC.

The rearrangement joins TRBV7-2 to TRBJ1-3, with TRBD1 as a possible D gene (5 bases). The germline gives CDR1 SGHTA, CDR2 FQGNSA. The germline V and J ends were trimmed by 1 base and 4 bases, with 11 bases remaining between them. CDR3 length: 15 residues. CDR3 DNA: TGTGCCAGCAGCTTAGTACCAGGGAAAGGAAACACCATATATTTT. Protein: CASSLVPGKGNTIYF.

V is TRBV27 and J is TRBJ1-6; tentative D call: TRBD1 (6 bases). The V end was cut by 2 bases, the J end by 7 bases, with 12 bases between. CDR1 and CDR2 from the germline V gene are MNHEY and SMNVEV (reference sequence). The CDR3 contains 15 residues. CDR3 sequence: CASSLRRGTNSPLHF. The CDR3 coding sequence is TGTGCCAGCAGTTTACGAAGGGGGACCAATTCACCCCTCCACTTT.

This clone was observed once. V gene TRBV9 combines with J gene TRBJ1-1; possible D gene TRBD1, 5 bases. Germline lookup yields CDR1 SGDLS and CDR2 YYNGEE. This CDR3 comprises 16 residues. Trimming cost V 0 bases and J 4 bases, with 16 bases left between them. CDR3 residues: CASSVASSARGTEAFF. CDR3 nucleotides: TGTGCCAGCAGCGTAGCTTCGTCGGCAAGGGGCACTGAAGCTTTCTTT.

The chain uses TRBV11-2 and TRBJ2-3; TRBD2 matches 8 bases. The length of the CDR3 is 15 residues. The V gene's germline CDR1 is SGHAT and CDR2 FQNNGV. After removal of 2 bases from V and 1 base from J, the junction contained 2 bases not matched to a gene. CDR3 in amino acids: CASSLSGGGTDTQYF. The CDR3 DNA follows: TGTGCCAGCAGCTTAAGCGGGGGCGGCACAGATACGCAGTATTTT.

In its sample, this clone was seen a few times. The chain combines TRBV5-6 with TRBJ2-5, with 8 nucleotides matching TRBD1. Germline CDR1 is SGHDT and CDR2 is YYEEEE. J gave up 1 base and V 2 bases, and 10 bases lay outside the gene matches. The length of the CDR3 is 17 residues. The CDR3 bases are TGTGCCAGCAGCTTAGTTTCCGGGACAGGCCGCCAAGAGACCCAGTACTTC. Translating it yields CASSLVSGTGRQETQYF. Full variable domain (rest looked up from reference TRBV5-6 and TRBJ2-5): DAGVTQSPTHLIKTRGQQVTLRCSPKSGHDTVSWYQQALGQGPQFIFQYYEEEERQRGNFPDRFSGHQFPNYSSELNVNALLLGDSALYLCASSLVSGTGRQETQYFGPGTRLLVL.

The CDR3 loop reads CASRQENTGELFF. The CDR3 bases are TGTGCCAGCAGACAGGAGAACACCGGGGAGCTGTTTTTT. The J gene is TRBJ2-2, the V gene TRBV2; a possible D gene is TRBD1 (5 bases). The CDR3 is 13 residues long. Per germline, CDR1 SNHLY and CDR2 FYNNEI. Trimming took off 6 bases at V and 1 base at J, with 6 bases between the two ends.

J is TRBJ2-3 and V is TRBV5-1, with 7 bases lining up with TRBD1. The germline V gene encodes CDR1 SGHRS and CDR2 YFSETQ. V shed 5 bases and J 4 bases; nucleotides not matched to a gene: 13. This CDR3 has 16 residues. This CDR3 reads CASSLGEGAGADTQYF. DNA of the CDR3: TGCGCCAGCAGTCTTGGTGAGGGGGCCGGAGCAGATACGCAGTATTTT. Together with reference TRBV5-1 and TRBJ2-3, the CDR3 gives the full variable domain: KAGVTQTPRYLIKTRGQQVTLSCSPISGHRSVSWYQQTPGQGLQFLFEYFSETQRNKGNFPGRFSGRQFSNSRSEMNVSTLELGDSALYLCASSLGEGAGADTQYFGPGTRLTVL.

This clone was seen many times. The J gene is TRBJ1-5, the V gene TRBV6-4; D gene ambiguous. Germline loops: CDR1 MRHNA, CDR2 SNTAGT. V lost 6 bases and J lost 0, with 12 bases in between. CDR3 length: 15 amino acids. The CDR3 sequence is CASSLRADSNQPQHF. CDR3 in DNA: TGTGCCAGCAGCCTGAGGGCGGATAGCAATCAGCCCCAGCATTTT.

This chain connects TRBV7-9 to TRBJ2-7; D ambiguous. The germline gives CDR1 SEHNR, CDR2 FQNEAQ (reference sequence). The CDR3 has 13 residues. V lost 2 bases to trimming and J lost 2 bases, with 7 bases between them. The CDR3 bases are TGTGCCAGCAGCTTAACTGACACCTACGAGCAGTACTTC. This translates into CASSLTDTYEQYF.

The genes are TRBV5-4 and TRBJ2-7; D might be TRBD1 (6 bases). CDR1 is SGHNT, CDR2 YYREEE, per germline (reference sequence). V was trimmed by 2 bases and J by 0 bases, leaving 12 bases between them. This CDR3 has 15 amino acids. The chain's CDR3 is CASSFSGALSYEQYF. CDR3 coding DNA: TGTGCCAGCAGCTTTTCAGGGGCCCTCTCCTACGAGCAGTACTTC.

The chain has TRBV4-2 and TRBJ2-6; no clear D. V was cut by 0 bases and J by 2 bases, with 17 bases left in between. The CDR3 covers 19 residues. Germline V gene data show CDR1 as LGHNA and CDR2 as YNFKEQ. The CDR3 spells CASSQELGPSRTGANVLTF. The CDR3 DNA sequence: TGTGCCAGCAGCCAAGAGCTAGGCCCTTCGAGGACTGGGGCCAACGTCCTGACTTTC.

This clone was seen a single time. The rearrangement joins TRBV18 to TRBJ2-5, with 7 bases that match TRBD1. V shed 0 bases and J 2 bases; nucleotides not matched to a gene: 12. Germline-derived CDR1 and CDR2 are KGHSH and LQKENI. This CDR3 is 18 amino acids long. The CDR3 coding sequence is TGTGCCAGCTCACCACCACAGGGGAAAGGTTTTAAACAAGAGACCCAGTACTTC. Its translation is CASSPPQGKGFKQETQYF.

This chain uses TRBV7-9 with TRBJ1-1; 8 nucleotides agree with TRBD1. The CDR3 length is 15 residues. The V and J ends lost 5 bases and 0 bases, in that order; junction bases with no gene match: 5. From germline, CDR1 is SEHNR and CDR2 FQNEAQ (reference sequence). CDR3 nucleotide sequence: TGTGCCAGCAGCCCAGGACAGGGATTGAACACTGAAGCTTTCTTT. Amino acids: CASSPGQGLNTEAFF. The complete variable domain, with remaining parts taken from reference TRBV7-9 and TRBJ1-1, reads DTGVSQNPRHKITKRGQNVTFRCDPISEHNRLYWYRQTLGQGPEFLTYFQNEAQLEKSRLLSDRFSAERPKGSFSTLEIQRTEQGDSAMYLCASSPGQGLNTEAFFGQGTRLTVV.

The chain carries TRBV11-2 and TRBJ2-2; D uncertain. Deletions cut 5 bases from V and 5 bases from J, with 9 bases between. Germline V gives CDR1 SGHAT, CDR2 FQNNGV. This CDR3 comprises 13 residues. The CDR3 spells CASSETDTGELFF. The CDR3 DNA reads as TGTGCCAGCAGCGAAACAGATACCGGGGAGCTGTTTTTT.

There are a few counts of this clone. This chain connects TRBV11-2 to TRBJ1-4; 9 nucleotides agree with TRBD1. After removal of 5 bases from V and 4 bases from J, the junction contained 8 bases not matched to a gene. Germline CDR1 and CDR2: SGHAT and FQNNGV. This CDR3 has 16 amino acids. CDR3 region: CASSPGRDRVNEKLFF. CDR3 DNA: TGTGCCAGCAGCCCTGGACGGGACAGGGTTAATGAAAAACTGTTTTTT.

This sequence joins TRBV2 and TRBJ2-3; D remains ambiguous. Trimming took 0 bases from V and 0 from J, leaving 4 bases between them. This CDR3 contains 14 residues. The V gene's germline CDR1 is SNHLY and CDR2 FYNNEI. CDR3 DNA sequence: TGTGCCAGCAGTGAAGCCTCTAGCACAGATACGCAGTATTTT. Protein sequence: CASSEASSTDTQYF.

The rearrangement uses TRBV7-6 and TRBJ2-7, with D possibly matching TRBD1 (5 bases). Trimming removed 3 bases at V and 6 bases at J, with 9 bases between. The germline gives CDR1 SGHVS, CDR2 FNYEAQ. CDR3 length: 12 residues. Here the CDR3 reads CASSLLGVEQYF. CDR3 DNA: TGTGCCAGCAGCTTGTTAGGGGTCGAGCAGTACTTC.

This chain uses TRBV10-2 with TRBJ1-2; possibly TRBD1 for D (5 bases). Per the germline V gene, CDR1 is WSHSY and CDR2 is SAAADI. Trimming left V 5 bases short and J 8 bases short, with 12 bases between. CDR3 length equals 12 residues. DNA of the CDR3: TGCGCCAGCAGTAGGCAGGGTCCAGGCTACACCTTC. Amino acids: CASSRQGPGYTF.

The J gene is TRBJ2-7, the V gene TRBV6-1, with 9 bases matching TRBD1. The CDR3 loop spans 14 amino acids. V gave up 4 bases and J gave up 1 base; unmatched junction bases: 2. The germline V gene has CDR1 MNHNS and CDR2 SASEGT. The CDR3 loop reads CASSVGQGSYEQYF. The CDR3 nucleotides read TGTGCCAGCAGTGTGGGACAGGGTTCCTACGAGCAGTACTTC.

With respect to this clone: The junction and the germline gene differ at one end; a read error may be behind it. Other DNA sequences of this sample code for an identical CDR3. CDR3 amino acids: CASSAGQGYTDTQYF. The CDR3 nucleotides are TGCGCCAGCAGCGCGGGACAGGGATACACAGATACGCAGTATTTT. This chain uses TRBV13 with TRBJ2-3, with 9 bases fitting TRBD1. From germline, CDR1 is PRHDT and CDR2 FYEKMQ (reference sequence). The CDR3 loop spans 15 amino acids.

The rearrangement uses TRBV28 and TRBJ1-1; the match to TRBD1 covers 8 bases. The junction had 5 bases not matched to a gene; V was cut back by 2 bases and J by 0 bases. Looked up from germline, CDR1 is MDHEN and CDR2 is SYDVKM. The CDR3 sequence is 16 residues long. The chain's CDR3 is CASSLQGAVMNTEAFF. CDR3 nucleotides: TGTGCCAGCAGTTTACAGGGGGCGGTTATGAACACTGAAGCTTTCTTT.

The J gene is TRBJ2-1, the V gene TRBV19; 9 nucleotides match TRBD1. The ends lost 10 bases at V and 0 bases at J; junction bases unmatched: 4. From germline, CDR1 is LNHDA and CDR2 SQIVND (reference sequence). The CDR3 consists of 14 residues. The CDR3 sequence is CATSGQGSYNEQFF. The CDR3 DNA is TGTGCCACCTCGGGACAGGGCTCCTACAATGAGCAGTTCTTC.